Reported below is one TCR beta chain. Its matching antigen is unknown. This specimen belongs to a study of cytomegalovirus exposure and HLA in healthy donors. At the level of the study: Earlier, 200 million or so T cells were analyzed, and some 120 million unique TCR beta sequences were found among them.

Study outcomes and limitations: CMV serostatus was the only recorded immune exposure for donors. Presence/absence analyses supposed approximately even sequencing depth among donors.

The PCR employed 60 Vbeta primers together with 13 Jbeta primers. Method: immunoSEQ multiplex PCR; TCRdb's copy keeps in-frame clones and lacks some. The table has 150,000 or so clones, around 74% seen once. CDR1 SNHLY and CDR2 FYNNEI come from the germline V gene. CDR3 length: 18 residues. Trimming took 4 bases from V and 6 from J; bases not matched to a gene: 12. The sequence came from a young man in good health and CMV-seronegative. This chain joins TRBV2 and TRBJ2-1, with 13 bases fitting TRBD2. Material: PBMCs. CDR3 nucleotide sequence: TGTGCCAGCAGTGTGTGGACTAGCGGGGGCCCAGGGGCCAATGAGCAGTTCTTC. This encodes CASSVWTSGGPGANEQFF.